A single sample is the source of the 12 T cell receptor beta chains below, sequenced in a study of blood T cells in healthy people across ages (dated by TCRdb to 2014 to 2015). Library preparation used 5' RACE. The sequencing machine was an Illumina HiSeq 2500. The second PCR ran for about 6 to 11 cycles and used a J-beta primer mix along with a sample-barcoded 5' primer. The public reads were reanalyzed by TCRdb: fastp trimming at Q25, MiXCR alignment, in-frame beta chains only. Rows matching on CDR3 protein sequence are summarized as one entry with the most common DNA and genes. The sample contains around 1.5 million distinct CDR3 sequences, 42% of them found a single time. The top ten hold roughly 8.2% of the sample. The sequenced material came from blood. These TCRs come from a woman between 18 and 29 years old in good health.

This chain links TRBV20-1 with TRBJ2-7, with 12 positions matching TRBD1. The germline V gene encodes CDR1 DFQATT and CDR2 SNEGSKA (reference sequence). There are 15 residues in the CDR3. V shed 3 bases and J 5 bases; nucleotides not matched to a gene: 8. This CDR3 is CSARTGTGGPDEQYF. In DNA form, the CDR3 reads TGCAGTGCTAGGACCGGGACAGGGGGCCCCGACGAGCAGTACTTC.

This clonotype was seen once. The gene calls are TRBV7-9 and TRBJ2-7, with TRBD2 matching 8 bases. The CDR3 covers 16 residues. Per the germline V gene, CDR1 is SEHNR and CDR2 is FQNEAQ (reference sequence). Unmatched junction bases numbered 9, after V lost 3 bases and J lost 2 bases. The DNA for the CDR3 is TGTGCCAGCAGCTTCGTGGAGCGGGAGCGCACCTACGAGCAGTACTTC. Encoded protein: CASSFVERERTYEQYF.

The chain uses TRBV3-1 and TRBJ2-7, with unresolved D. Germline loops: CDR1 LGHDT, CDR2 YNNKEL (reference sequence). The CDR3 has 12 residues. V lost 2 bases and J 5 bases, leaving 7 bases between the germline ends. The CDR3 reads CASSQRVNEQYF. CDR3 DNA: TGTGCCAGCAGCCAAAGGGTAAACGAGCAGTACTTC.

The V call is TRBV20-1, the J call TRBJ1-4; D gene unclear. The V end was cut by 1 base, the J end by 7 bases, with 7 bases between. CDR3 length: 12 residues. Germline assignment: CDR1 DFQATT and CDR2 SNEGSKA (reference sequence). DNA of the CDR3: TGCAGTGCTAGAGCTCGGCCTGAAAAACTGTTTTTT. Its protein is CSARARPEKLFF.

This rearrangement joins TRBV20-1 to TRBJ2-3, with TRBD2 matching over 12 bases. The trim removed 2 bases at V and 1 base at J, leaving 7 bases unmatched. CDR3 length equals 17 residues. Germline CDR1 is DFQATT and CDR2 is SNEGSKA (reference sequence). CDR3 sequence: CSARPLAGGPGTDTQYF. The CDR3, as DNA: TGCAGTGCTAGACCCCTAGCGGGAGGGCCAGGCACAGATACGCAGTATTTT.

This clonotype was counted ten times or more. The rearrangement joins TRBV12-3 or TRBV12-4 to TRBJ1-2; no reliable D call. V lost 7 bases and J 4 bases, leaving 10 bases between the germline ends. The CDR3 consists of 12 residues. The CDR3 DNA is TGTGCCAGCACCAGGACGGGCTATGGCTACACCTTC. Its protein is CASTRTGYGYTF.

The chain links TRBV18 to TRBJ1-4, with 9 bases matching TRBD1. The CDR3 runs 15 residues. Germline V gene sequence: CDR1 KGHSH, CDR2 LQKENI. Trimming at V came to 4 bases and at J to 5 bases, leaving 5 bases not matched to a gene. As DNA, the CDR3 is TGTGCCAGCTCACGAATCGGACAGGGGAATGAAAAACTGTTTTTT. It yields the protein CASSRIGQGNEKLFF.

This clonotype occurred a few times. Given a much more abundant clone one base away, this may be a read error. This rearrangement joins TRBV4-2 to TRBJ2-7; D is possibly TRBD1 (6 bases). This CDR3 spans 17 amino acids. CDR1 LGHNA and CDR2 YNFKEQ come from the germline V gene. V dropped 3 bases and J dropped 7 bases, with 25 bases sitting between them. The CDR3 sequence: CASSQISHRDTYNEQYF. In DNA form, the CDR3 reads TGTGCCAGCAGCCAGATCTCCCACCGGGACACCTACAATGAGCAGTACTTC.

This clonotype has more than one count but fewer than ten. The chain's CDR3 is CAISQDTYGYTF. The CDR3 coding sequence is TGTGCCATCAGTCAGGATACCTATGGCTACACCTTC. The chain employs TRBV10-3 and TRBJ1-2; no reliable D call. V lost 5 bases and J lost 4, with 8 bases in between. The CDR3 contains 12 residues. In germline, CDR1 is ENHRY, CDR2 SYGVKD.

V gene TRBV21-1 combines with J gene TRBJ2-2; TRBD1 is taken as the D call from the table, unchecked against the DNA. TRBV21-1 is annotated as a pseudogene. The CDR3 spans 16 residues. CDR3 region: CASSWDSAVWTGELFF. The CDR3 DNA sequence: TGTGCCAGCAGCTGGGACAGCGCTGTTTGGACCGGGGAGCTGTTTTTT.

The genes are TRBV18 and TRBJ1-6; D ambiguous. This CDR3 has 13 residues. V lost 1 base to trimming and J lost 7 bases, with 5 bases between them. The V gene's germline CDR1 is KGHSH and CDR2 LQKENI. The chain's CDR3 is CASSPQPNSPLHF. The CDR3, as DNA: TGTGCCAGCTCACCACAACCAAATTCACCCCTCCACTTT.

This clonotype has just a few counts. This chain joins TRBV27 and TRBJ2-1; 11 bases align to TRBD2. CDR3 length: 18 residues. V was pared by 2 bases and J by 5 bases, with 11 bases of the junction left unmatched. The germline V gene has CDR1 MNHEY and CDR2 SMNVEV (reference sequence). CDR3 sequence: CASSLASLAGVSHNEQFF. The CDR3 bases are TGTGCCAGCAGTTTAGCCTCACTAGCGGGAGTATCACACAATGAGCAGTTCTTC.